One sample yielded the 17 T cell receptor beta chains listed below, sequenced in a study of blood T cells in healthy people across ages. A sample-barcoded 5' primer and a J-beta primer mix were used in a second PCR of roughly 7 to 12 cycles. MiXCR, run by TCRdb on the 5' RACE reads, gives a single entry per CDR3 protein. The repertoire holds hundreds of thousands of distinct CDR3 sequences, with 58% as singletons. The material sequenced was blood. All receptors derive from a man in his sixties in good health.

V and J are TRBV20-1 and TRBJ2-1; D perhaps matches TRBD2 (6 bases). There are 14 residues in the CDR3. Trimming removed 6 bases from V and 3 bases from J, with 15 bases in between. Looked up from germline, CDR1 is DFQATT and CDR2 is SNEGSKA (reference sequence). CDR3: CSAPRDFNYNEQFF. CDR3 sequence (DNA): TGCAGTGCGCCCCGGGACTTCAACTACAATGAGCAGTTCTTC.

This chain connects TRBV11-2 to TRBJ2-7; D perhaps matches TRBD2 (6 bases). In germline, CDR1 is SGHAT, CDR2 FQNNGV. V lost 2 bases and J lost 4, with 15 bases in between. The CDR3 totals 15 residues. CDR3 sequence: CASSLIPRDWYEQYF. The CDR3 nucleotides are TGTGCCAGCAGCTTAATCCCCAGGGACTGGTACGAGCAGTACTTC.

The chain employs TRBV5-4 and TRBJ2-1; D unresolved. Trimming stripped 2 bases from V and 3 bases from J, with 9 bases between. CDR1 is SGHNT, CDR2 YYREEE, per germline (reference sequence). The CDR3 consists of 14 residues. CDR3 nucleotides: TGTGCCAGCAGCTTAGAGTCAGTCTACAATGAGCAGTTCTTC. Translation gives CASSLESVYNEQFF.

J is TRBJ1-6 and V is TRBV6-2 or TRBV6-3, with TRBD1 identical over 7 bases. The junction had 7 bases not matched to a gene; V was cut back by 6 bases and J by 8 bases. The CDR3 sequence is 14 residues long. The germline V gene has CDR1 MNHEY and CDR2 SVGEGT. In DNA form, the CDR3 reads TGTGCCAGCAGCACAGGGGCCGAAGATTCACCCCTCCACTTT. The encoded protein is CASSTGAEDSPLHF.

This clonotype was counted between two and nine times. The rearrangement links TRBV12-3 or TRBV12-4 to TRBJ2-3, with 10 positions matching TRBD2. There are 14 residues in the CDR3. Losses at the gene ends were 6 bases for V and 6 bases for J; bases not matched to a gene: 6. The CDR3 coding sequence is TGTGCCAGCAGGTTTGGGACTAGCGATGATACGCAGTATTTT. Translating it yields CASRFGTSDDTQYF.

The chain employs TRBV4-1 and TRBJ2-5; TRBD1 matches 10 bases. The CDR3 sequence is 15 residues long. The germline V gene encodes CDR1 MGHRA and CDR2 YSYEKL. J gave up 2 bases and V 5 bases, and 5 bases lay outside the gene matches. The CDR3 loop is CASSIPGQGQETQYF. CDR3 DNA: TGCGCCAGCAGCATACCGGGACAGGGGCAAGAGACCCAGTACTTC.

This clonotype appeared many times. This chain connects TRBV11-2 to TRBJ2-6, with D unclear. This CDR3 comprises 13 residues. V was clipped by 5 bases and J by 5 bases, with 7 bases between them. Germline CDR1 SGHAT, CDR2 FQNNGV. The CDR3 loop is CASSPGWANVLTF. The DNA of the CDR3 is TGTGCCAGCAGCCCCGGGTGGGCCAACGTCCTGACTTTC.

This clonotype was counted between two and nine times. The chain carries TRBV5-1 and TRBJ2-3, with 9 bases fitting TRBD1. Germline values: CDR1 SGHRS, CDR2 YFSETQ. V lost 5 bases and J lost 5; bases outside the gene matches: 6. There are 14 residues in the CDR3. The CDR3 sequence: CASSWTGAKDTQYF. The CDR3 DNA is TGCGCCAGCAGTTGGACAGGGGCGAAAGATACGCAGTATTTT.

This clonotype was counted ten times or more. The chain couples TRBV6-5 to TRBJ2-1, with D possibly TRBD2 on 6 matching bases. Germline V gene sequence: CDR1 MNHEY, CDR2 SVGAGI. V was shortened by 2 bases and J by 9 bases, with 20 bases between the two germline ends. The CDR3 contains 16 residues. CDR3 region: CASSYDLRGSLGEQFF. Here the CDR3 DNA reads TGTGCCAGCAGTTACGATTTGCGGGGCTCTCTCGGTGAGCAGTTCTTC.

The chain joins TRBV28 to TRBJ2-3; 7 bases fit TRBD1. Germline lookup yields CDR1 MDHEN and CDR2 SYDVKM. The CDR3 consists of 13 residues. After removal of 7 bases from V and 0 bases from J, the junction contained 1 base not matched to a gene. In nucleotides, the CDR3 is TGTGCCAGCATGGACAGGAGCACAGATACGCAGTATTTT. Amino acids: CASMDRSTDTQYF.

In this sample, this clonotype turned up a few times. V gene TRBV29-1 combines with J gene TRBJ2-7, with D maybe TRBD2 (7 bases). The V end lost 7 bases, the J end lost 6 bases, and 16 bases lay between the germline ends. This CDR3 region has 12 residues. From germline, CDR1 is SQVTM and CDR2 ANQGSEA. The CDR3 nucleotides are TGCAGCGCAAAAAGGGGGGGGCGCGAGCAGTACTTC. As protein: CSAKRGGREQYF.

There are a few counts of this clonotype. This chain connects TRBV12-5 to TRBJ2-1, with a weak D call TRBD1 (5 bases). V lost 5 bases, J lost 5 bases, and 13 bases lay in between. Germline assignment: CDR1 LGHNT and CDR2 FRNRAP. The CDR3 runs 14 residues. The CDR3 loop reads CASGNGQGNNEQFF. DNA of the CDR3: TGTGCTAGTGGTAACGGGCAGGGTAACAATGAGCAGTTCTTC.

In its sample, this clonotype was seen a few times. The rearrangement links TRBV29-1 to TRBJ1-2, with D possibly TRBD1 on 5 matching bases. The CDR3 length is 14 residues. V lost 7 bases to trimming and J lost 2 bases, with 17 bases between them. Germline CDR1 and CDR2: SQVTM and ANQGSEA. Written as DNA, the CDR3 is TGCAGCGCCGATAGGACCGGGGGAAACTATGGCTACACCTTC. It is translated as CSADRTGGNYGYTF. Variable domain in full (rest from reference TRBV29-1 and TRBJ1-2): SAVISQKPSRDICQRGTSLTIQCQVDSQVTMMFWYRQQPGQSLTLIATANQGSEATYESGFVIDKFPISRPNLTFSTLTVSNMSPEDSSIYLCSADRTGGNYGYTFGSGTRLTVV.

The chain has TRBV7-9 and TRBJ2-3, with D possibly called TRBD1 or TRBD2 (5 bases each). Trimming took 1 base from V and 5 from J, leaving 16 bases between them. Germline V gene lookup returns CDR1 SEHNR and CDR2 FQNEAQ (reference sequence). The CDR3 loop spans 16 amino acids. This CDR3 is CASSLGAEERGDTQYF. Here the CDR3 DNA reads TGTGCCAGCAGCTTAGGCGCAGAAGAGAGGGGAGATACGCAGTATTTT.

The sample holds a few counts of this clonotype. V is TRBV12-3 or TRBV12-4 and J is TRBJ1-1; maybe TRBD1 (5 bases). The CDR3 covers 13 residues. V dropped 5 bases and J dropped 5 bases, with 12 bases sitting between them. CDR3 amino acids: CASSPGDRTEAFF. The CDR3 nucleotides read TGTGCCAGCAGTCCAGGCGACAGAACTGAAGCTTTCTTT.

Points on this clonotype: The junction departs from germline at one end; a sequencing error may be responsible. The chain employs TRBV28 and TRBJ2-1; 7 bases match TRBD1. From germline, CDR1 is MDHEN and CDR2 SYDVKM. CDR3 size: 14 residues. The CDR3 region has the DNA TGTGCCAGCCACCAGGGGGAGAGAAACAATGGGCAGTTCTTC. Encoded protein: CASHQGERNNGQFF.

This clonotype was seen a few times. V usage is TRBV4-2 and J usage is TRBJ2-1; 8 nucleotides agree with TRBD2. Unmatched junction bases numbered 5, after V lost 4 bases and J lost 3 bases. The CDR3 loop spans 15 amino acids. From germline, CDR1 is LGHNA and CDR2 YNFKEQ. In DNA, the CDR3 is TGTGCCAGCAGCCCCGGGGGGGCCTACTACAATGAGCAGTTCTTC. It specifies CASSPGGAYYNEQFF.